This T cell receptor (beta chain) originates from a study of blood T cell repertoires in COVID-19 (dated by TCRdb to about 2020). In terms of the full investigation: Collaborator samples came from the United States, Italy and Spain and covered acute and convalescent phases of COVID-19. Samples came from the ongoing ImmuneRACE study (first 160 participants) plus 1,254 subjects from 6 global collaborators. The sample metadata nearly always contained a de-identified subject ID, COVID-19 status, age in years and sex. HLA class I and class II types, where available, came from metadata supplied by the sample provider rather than from assay-based typing. The prospective study material was composed of cDNA or gDNA derived from T cells, B-cell-depleted T cells, or PBMCs. A freely available public database, intended as a resource for researchers studying the immune response to SARS-CoV-2, is where the repertoires were released. Subjects who had been exposed to COVID-19, were actively infected with it, or had recovered from it provided the deeply sampled blood TCRbeta repertoires that made up the dataset. The paper as a whole reports these results and caveats: The amount of clinical and demographic metadata varied by source and participant and was provided uncurated.

In regard to this clone: The target of this receptor is not known. Qualities for individual bases were not recorded, and no much larger clone is one base off.

TCRbeta CDR3 regions were amplified from genomic DNA by means of the immunoSEQ Assay, a bias-controlled multiplex PCR. Turning to the authors' computational methods: Within the assay, amplification of reference gene primers was used to estimate how many nucleated cells each sample contained. Sequence reads were collapsed and filtered to measure the absolute abundance of every unique TCRbeta CDR3 rearrangement. For each sample, productive Simpson clonality was calculated as the square root of Simpson's diversity index across productive rearrangements. What TCRdb holds here is the immuneACCESS table cut down to in-frame rearrangements. Part of the clones is not present; checked against another copy, under half of the missing clones reflect an unresolved V gene, and the others are unexplained. V and J calls and clone size come straight from that table; D and trimming were deduced from the DNA. Within this sample are some 230,000 clones, with around 84% of them counted one time only. Around 0.97% of the sample is held by the ten biggest clonotypes.

V is pruned by 4 bases and J by 7 bases, leaving 8 bases of the junction without a gene match. The CDR3 runs 14 amino acids, cysteine and phenylalanine included. Just CDR3 DNA is preserved here, 42 bases in frame from base 1. Via the germline V gene, CDR1 is SGDLS and CDR2 YYNGEE. Collaborating institutions collected whole blood in K2EDTA tubes following their own protocols. For TCRbeta analysis, collaborators shipped samples as frozen whole blood, isolated PBMCs, or DNA extracted from either of those sample types. The rearranged chain carries TRBV9 and TRBJ1-5; TRBD1 lines up with 7 middle nucleotides. The TCR sequence derives from a man between 40 and 49 years old with acute or convalescent COVID-19. The sample consisted of peripheral blood. The CDR3 amino acid sequence is: CASSPDRVQQPQHF. At the DNA level, the sequence is TGTGCCAGCAGCCCAGACAGGGTCCAGCAGCCCCAGCATTTT.